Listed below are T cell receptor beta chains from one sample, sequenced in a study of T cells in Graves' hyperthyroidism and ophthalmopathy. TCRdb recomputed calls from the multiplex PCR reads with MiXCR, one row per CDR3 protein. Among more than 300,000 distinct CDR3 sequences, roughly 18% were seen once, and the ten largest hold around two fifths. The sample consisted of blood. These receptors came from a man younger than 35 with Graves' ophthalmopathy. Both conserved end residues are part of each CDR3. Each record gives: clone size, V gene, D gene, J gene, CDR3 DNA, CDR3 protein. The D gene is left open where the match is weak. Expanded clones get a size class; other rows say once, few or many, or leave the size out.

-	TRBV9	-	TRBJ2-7	TGTGCCAGCAGCGGGCCTACAGGGAACGAGCAGTACTTC	CASSGPTGNEQYF
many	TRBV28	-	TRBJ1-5	TGTGCCAGCAGTTTAATCCCCACCTGGGGGGCTTCCGGCAATCAGCCCCAGCATTTT	CASSLIPTWGASGNQPQHF
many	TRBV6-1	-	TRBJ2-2	TGTGCCAGCAGAGAGGGGGCCGGGGAGCTGTTTTTT	CASREGAGELFF
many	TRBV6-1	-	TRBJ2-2	TGTGCCAGCAGTCAGCTGGCGATAGCGAACACCGGGGAGCTGTTTTTT	CASSQLAIANTGELFF
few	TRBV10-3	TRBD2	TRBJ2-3	TGTGCCAACTCAGCGGGGGGCGGGGATACGCAGTATTTT	CANSAGGGDTQYF
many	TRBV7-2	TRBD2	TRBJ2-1	TGTGCCAGCCGAGGGGGACTAGCGGATTCCTACAATGAGCAGTTCTTC	CASRGGLADSYNEQFF
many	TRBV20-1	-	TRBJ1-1	TGCAGTGCTAGATTCGAGGAAGTGAACACTGAAGCTTTCTTT	CSARFEEVNTEAFF
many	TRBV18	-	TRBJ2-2	TGTGCCAGCTCACCTCAGGGATTGAACACCGGGGAGCTGTTTTTT	CASSPQGLNTGELFF
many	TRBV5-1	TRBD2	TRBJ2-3	TGCGCCAGCAGCACAGACTTAGCGGGGGGCACAGATACGCAGTATTTT	CASSTDLAGGTDTQYF
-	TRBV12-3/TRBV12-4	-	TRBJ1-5	TGTGCCAGCAGGCTGGACAGTCACGGTCAGCCCCAGCATTTT	CASRLDSHGQPQHF
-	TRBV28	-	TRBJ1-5	TGTGCCAGCAGTCTTGAACGTCAGCCCCAGCATTTT	CASSLERQPQHF
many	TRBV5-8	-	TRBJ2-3	TGTGCCAGCAGCTTTTGGGGGGTGAACACAGATACGCAGTATTTT	CASSFWGVNTDTQYF
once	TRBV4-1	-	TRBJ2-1	TGCGCCAGCAGCCGATCAACCCTAGCTGGGGGGGCCGCTGGTGAGCAGTTCTTC	CASSRSTLAGGAAGEQFF
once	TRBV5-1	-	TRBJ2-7	TGCGCCAGCAGCCATAACACGGACGAGCAGTACTTC	CASSHNTDEQYF
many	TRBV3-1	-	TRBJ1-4	TGTGCCAGCAGCCAATATAGGGAAAATGAAAAACTGTTTTTT	CASSQYRENEKLFF
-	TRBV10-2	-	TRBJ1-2	TGCGCCAGCAGTGGGATAGGGGGACTCTCCTATGGCTACACCTTC	CASSGIGGLSYGYTF
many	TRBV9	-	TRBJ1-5	TGTGCCAGCAGCCACACAGGGCTAAGCAATCAGCCCCAGCATTTT	CASSHTGLSNQPQHF
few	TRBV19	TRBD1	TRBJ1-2	TGTGCCAGTAGTCAGGGGGAGTACTATGGCTACACCTTC	CASSQGEYYGYTF
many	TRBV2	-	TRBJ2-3	TGTGCCAGCACCCGGGAAGGGTGGCCAGATACGCAGTATTTT	CASTREGWPDTQYF
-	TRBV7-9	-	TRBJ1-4	TGTGCCAGCACCCCCCAGACGGGGGGTAATGAAAAACTGTTTTTT	CASTPQTGGNEKLFF
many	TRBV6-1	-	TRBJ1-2	TGTGCCAGCAGTCCTCGGTCCGCCCGGCAGGGCTACACCTTC	CASSPRSARQGYTF
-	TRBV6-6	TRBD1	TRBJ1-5	TGTGCCAGCAGTTACTCAGGGGGCGGGGGCAATCAGCCCCAGCATTTT	CASSYSGGGGNQPQHF
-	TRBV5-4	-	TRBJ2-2	TGTGCCAGCAGCTTACTGGACCCAGCCGGGGAGCTGTTTTTT	CASSLLDPAGELFF
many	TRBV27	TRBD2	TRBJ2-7	TGTGCCAGCAGTTGGGGGGGTAGCTCCTACGAGCAGTACTTC	CASSWGGSSYEQYF
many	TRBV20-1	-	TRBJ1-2	TGCAGTGCTCCTATGGGGGGGATGAATGGCTACACCTTC	CSAPMGGMNGYTF
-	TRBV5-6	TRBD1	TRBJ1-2	TGTGCCAGCAGCTTGGGACAGGGTACCTATGGCTACACCTTC	CASSLGQGTYGYTF
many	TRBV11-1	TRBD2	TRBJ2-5	TGTGCCAGCAGCTACGGACTAGTCCAAGAGACCCAGTACTTC	CASSYGLVQETQYF
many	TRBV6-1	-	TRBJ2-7	TGTGCCAGCAGTGAAGGAGAGGCGCGGGAGCAGTACTTC	CASSEGEAREQYF